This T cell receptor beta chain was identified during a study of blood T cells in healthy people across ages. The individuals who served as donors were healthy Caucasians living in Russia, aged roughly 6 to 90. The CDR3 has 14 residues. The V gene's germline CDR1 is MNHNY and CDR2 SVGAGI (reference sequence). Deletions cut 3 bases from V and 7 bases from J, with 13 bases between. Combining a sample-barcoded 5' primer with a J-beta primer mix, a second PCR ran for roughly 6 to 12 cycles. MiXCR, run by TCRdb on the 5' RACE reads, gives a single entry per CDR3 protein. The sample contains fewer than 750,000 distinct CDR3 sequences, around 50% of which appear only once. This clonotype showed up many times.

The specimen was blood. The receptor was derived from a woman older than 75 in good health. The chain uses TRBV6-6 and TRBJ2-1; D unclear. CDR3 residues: CASSYGRYLNEQFF. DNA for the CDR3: TGTGCCAGCAGTTATGGTCGCTACCTAAATGAGCAGTTCTTC.